This T cell receptor (beta chain) was identified during a study of blood T cell repertoires in COVID-19. Clones were sequenced by immunoSEQ multiplex PCR, and TCRdb holds only the in-frame ones, with some missing. Seen here are some 180,000 clones, 82% observed once, and the top ten hold approximately 8.1%. Sequenced material: peripheral blood. The source of this sequence is a woman aged 55-70 years with COVID-19, enrolled during active disease.

The CDR3 DNA reads as TGTGCCAGCAGAATTTCAGGGGCAACTAATGAAAAACTGTTTTTT. Its translation: CASRISGATNEKLFF. The genes are TRBV6-5 and TRBJ1-4, with a tentative D call TRBD1 (6 bases). The CDR3 spans 15 residues. Deletions cut 6 bases from V and 0 bases from J, with 11 bases between. Per the germline V gene, CDR1 is MNHEY and CDR2 is SVGAGI.